Listed here are 9 T cell receptor beta chains from one sample, sequenced in a study of blood T cells in healthy people across ages. A J-beta primer mix and a sample-barcoded 5' primer were used in a second PCR of about 6 to 12 cycles. Each CDR3 protein is one row after TCRdb ran MiXCR on the 5' RACE reads. The table lists approximately 1.5 million distinct CDR3 sequences, roughly a third of them singletons. Sequencing was performed on blood. Receptors originate from a woman in her thirties in good health.

V usage is TRBV10-3 and J usage is TRBJ2-7; D is tentatively TRBD1 or TRBD2 (5 bases each). Germline V gene data show CDR1 as ENHRY and CDR2 as SYGVKD. Trimming removed 10 bases at V and 2 bases at J, with 15 bases between. CDR3 length: 13 residues. This chain's CDR3 is CATNQGATYEQYF. The CDR3 DNA follows: TGTGCCACAAATCAGGGAGCGACCTACGAGCAGTACTTC.

This clonotype occurred a few times. In DNA, the CDR3 is TGCGCCTGCGGGCCGGGACTAGCGGGAGGGCCGGAAGAGACCCAGTACTTC. Residues: CACGPGLAGGPEETQYF. The gene calls are TRBV5-1 and TRBJ2-5; 16 bases match TRBD2. V lost 10 bases and J lost 3; bases outside the gene matches: 12. The CDR3 is 17 amino acids. Germline V lookup: CDR1 SGHRS, CDR2 YFSETQ. Using reference TRBV5-1 and TRBJ2-5 for the parts outside the CDR3, the full variable domain is KAGVTQTPRYLIKTRGQQVTLSCSPISGHRSVSWYQQTPGQGLQFLFEYFSETQRNKGNFPGRFSGRQFSNSRSEMNVSTLELGDSALYLCACGPGLAGGPEETQYFGPGTRLLVL.

The V gene is TRBV9, the J gene TRBJ1-2; D perhaps matches TRBD1 (6 bases). The germline V gene encodes CDR1 SGDLS and CDR2 YYNGEE. Trimming removed 2 bases from V and 4 bases from J, with 21 bases in between. The CDR3 has 17 residues. The CDR3 DNA is TGTGCCAGCAGCGTCTGGGGGGACATAAACTCGGGCTATGGCTACACCTTC. Its protein product is CASSVWGDINSGYGYTF.

The chain employs TRBV6-2 or TRBV6-3 and TRBJ2-7, with D unresolved. The length of the CDR3 is 14 residues. Trimming removed 0 bases at V and 2 bases at J, with 8 bases between. CDR1 MNHEY and CDR2 SVGEGT come from the germline V gene. The CDR3 DNA is TGTGCCAGCAGTTACTCAGGGTTTCCCTACGAGCAGTACTTC. Translated, it gives CASSYSGFPYEQYF.

In its sample, this clonotype was seen a few times. This sequence joins TRBV9 and TRBJ2-5; D could derive from TRBD1 or TRBD2 (6 bases each). The CDR3 sequence is 15 residues long. The germline CDR1 and CDR2 sequences are SGDLS and YYNGEE. V was clipped by 2 bases and J by 5 bases, with 16 bases between them. CDR3 coding DNA: TGTGCCAGCAGCGTGGGGGGTAGGGACAAGGAGACCCAGTACTTC. It is translated as CASSVGGRDKETQYF.

The chain is built from TRBV15 and TRBJ2-1, with 8 bases aligning to TRBD2. The CDR3 contains 15 residues. The germline gives CDR1 LNHNV, CDR2 YYDKDF (reference sequence). Unmatched junction bases numbered 6, after V lost 1 base and J lost 7 bases. The CDR3 region is CATSRGAGGFNEQFF. The CDR3 DNA reads TGTGCCACCAGCAGAGGGGCGGGAGGTTTTAATGAGCAGTTCTTC.

This clonotype was seen just once. The J gene is TRBJ2-1, the V gene TRBV18; 13 bases match TRBD2. The CDR3 runs to 16 residues. Looked up from germline, CDR1 is KGHSH and CDR2 is LQKENI. V dropped 4 bases and J dropped 4; count of bases not matched to a gene: 4. The CDR3 reads CASSLGLAGNYNEQFF. In DNA, the CDR3 is TGTGCCAGCTCACTGGGACTAGCGGGAAATTACAATGAGCAGTTCTTC.

This rearrangement joins TRBV4-1 to TRBJ2-7; tentatively, D is TRBD2 (5 bases). Germline CDR1 MGHRA, CDR2 YSYEKL. Trimming shortened V by 8 bases and J by 3 bases, and 20 bases separated the two germline ends. The CDR3 runs 15 residues. The CDR3 spells CASRPSRAEDYEQYF. The CDR3 bases are TGCGCCAGCCGACCCTCCAGAGCGGAAGACTACGAGCAGTACTTC.

The V and J genes are TRBV20-1 and TRBJ1-1, with 7 bases aligning to TRBD1. The V segment lost 7 bases and the J segment 1 base; nucleotides outside the gene matches: 6. Germline CDR1 reads DFQATT; CDR2 reads SNEGSKA (reference sequence). CDR3 length: 13 residues. The CDR3 loop is CSVIGTANTEAFF. CDR3 coding DNA: TGCAGTGTCATAGGGACAGCGAACACTGAAGCTTTCTTT.